The 18 T cell receptor beta chains in this list originate from one sample, sequenced in a study of sequential checkpoint blockade in melanoma. Specified treatment: randomized to nivolumab then ipilimumab (arm A) or the reverse (arm B). Sequencing was performed with immunoSEQ multiplex PCR; in TCRdb, only in-frame clones are kept and a portion is missing. Among 35,000 to 40,000 clones listed, around nine tenths were seen once. The sample consisted of CD8+ T cells sorted from blood (inferred from file names), taken from a patient given nivolumab and ipilimumab in sequence. These TCRs come from a human donor with melanoma.

In this sample, this clone turned up once. This rearrangement joins TRBV6-6 to TRBJ2-6, with D hard to call. The V end lost 5 bases, the J end lost 0 bases, and 11 bases lay between the germline ends. Germline values: CDR1 MNHNY, CDR2 SVGAGI (reference sequence). This CDR3 has 16 residues. The CDR3 DNA reads as TGTGCCAGCAGTCTCCCAAGCCTCTCTGGGGCCAACGTCCTGACTTTC. Protein product: CASSLPSLSGANVLTF.

This clone was seen only once. This rearrangement joins TRBV9 to TRBJ2-7, with a possible D match to TRBD2 (6 bases). Trimming removed 0 bases at V and 1 base at J, with 11 bases between. This CDR3 contains 15 residues. The germline V gene has CDR1 SGDLS and CDR2 YYNGEE. In nucleotides, the CDR3 is TGTGCCAGCAGCGTAGCTGGTAGCGGATCCTACGAGCAGTACTTC. Its translation is CASSVAGSGSYEQYF. Full variable domain (missing parts from reference TRBV9 and TRBJ2-7): DSGVTQTPKHLITATGQRVTLRCSPRSGDLSVYWYQQSLDQGLQFLIQYYNGEERAKGNILERFSAQQFPDLHSELNLSSLELGDSALYFCASSVAGSGSYEQYFGPGTRLTVT.

The rearrangement joins TRBV28 to TRBJ1-1; 8 bases line up with TRBD1. J was trimmed by 0 bases and V by 3 bases; bases with no gene match: 24. The CDR3 has 22 residues. CDR1 is MDHEN and CDR2 is SYDVKM in the germline V gene. CDR3 sequence reads: CASSFAWDRRGFRDRMNTEAFF. CDR3 coding DNA: TGTGCCAGCAGTTTCGCTTGGGACAGGAGGGGTTTCCGGGATAGAATGAACACTGAAGCTTTCTTT.

This chain joins TRBV19 and TRBJ2-1, with D possibly matching TRBD1 (5 bases). The CDR3 has 14 residues. With 3 bases removed from V and 9 bases from J, the gap between germline ends came to 15 bases. Germline V gene data show CDR1 as LNHDA and CDR2 as SQIVND (reference sequence). The CDR3 DNA reads TGTGCCAGTAGTATCCAAGGGGCGTCTCCTGAGCAGTTCTTC. It yields the protein CASSIQGASPEQFF.

The genes are TRBV19 and TRBJ2-5; weak D call: TRBD1 (5 bases). This CDR3 spans 14 amino acids. V gave up 3 bases and J gave up 1 base, with 9 bases separating them. Germline CDR1 and CDR2: LNHDA and SQIVND (reference sequence). The CDR3 nucleotides are TGTGCCAGTAGTATTCCAGGGATCCAAGAGACCCAGTACTTC. Protein product: CASSIPGIQETQYF.

The J gene is TRBJ1-1, the V gene TRBV2; TRBD1 might be the D (5 bases). The CDR3 length is 17 residues. Trimming stripped 3 bases from V and 1 base from J, with 18 bases between. CDR1 is SNHLY, CDR2 FYNNEI, per germline. CDR3 DNA sequence: TGTGCCAGCAGTGACAGGGATTTATCTCTAGGGAACACTGAAGCTTTCTTT. The encoded protein is CASSDRDLSLGNTEAFF.

The chain joins TRBV7-9 to TRBJ1-5; D not resolved. This CDR3 is built from 14 residues. V was shortened by 1 base and J by 3 bases, with 7 bases between the two germline ends. CDR1 and CDR2 from the germline V gene are SEHNR and FQNEAQ (reference sequence). The CDR3 region is CASSLDSVNQPQHF. DNA for the CDR3: TGTGCCAGCAGCTTAGATTCAGTCAATCAGCCCCAGCATTTT.

This sequence joins TRBV28 and TRBJ2-7; TRBD1 agrees at 11 bases. The trim removed 3 bases at V and 7 bases at J, leaving 11 bases unmatched. This CDR3 region has 16 residues. Germline lookup yields CDR1 MDHEN and CDR2 SYDVKM. The CDR3 region has the DNA TGTGCCAGCAGTTTCCTCCGGGGACAGGGGGGAGTTGAGCAGTACTTC. Its translation: CASSFLRGQGGVEQYF.

The chain couples TRBV9 to TRBJ2-7; possibly TRBD2 for D (5 bases). The CDR3 has 12 amino acids. Deletions cut 3 bases from V and 3 bases from J, with 7 bases between. Germline V gene sequence: CDR1 SGDLS, CDR2 YYNGEE. The CDR3 bases are TGTGCCAGCAGCGGAAGCGGCTACGAGCAGTACTTC. Translation: CASSGSGYEQYF.

The chain joins TRBV7-9 to TRBJ2-3; 11 positions agree with TRBD2. Trimming at V came to 4 bases and at J to 5 bases, leaving 8 bases not matched to a gene. The germline V gene has CDR1 SEHNR and CDR2 FQNEAQ (reference sequence). The CDR3 is 16 residues long. The CDR3 DNA sequence: TGTGCCAGCAGCTCCCTTAGCGGGAGGGCCGGAGATACGCAGTATTTT. Translation gives CASSSLSGRAGDTQYF.

This sequence joins TRBV27 and TRBJ2-7; perhaps TRBD1 as D (6 bases). The V gene lost 2 bases and the J gene lost 0 bases, with 8 bases spanning the gap. The CDR3 contains 14 residues. The germline CDR1 and CDR2 sequences are MNHEY and SMNVEV (reference sequence). The CDR3 sequence: CASSLRGTSYEQYF. The CDR3, as DNA: TGTGCCAGCAGTTTAAGGGGGACCTCCTACGAGCAGTACTTC.

The chain's CDR3 is CASWTGTGSPGELFF. CDR3 in DNA: TGTGCCTCCTGGACCGGGACAGGGTCGCCCGGGGAGCTGTTTTTT. The chain uses TRBV10-3 and TRBJ2-2; TRBD1 matches at 9 bases. The CDR3 runs 15 residues. Trimming removed 11 bases from V and 6 bases from J; junction bases left unmatched: 13. Germline CDR1 ENHRY, CDR2 SYGVKD.

This chain joins TRBV19 and TRBJ1-5; D unresolved. The CDR3 runs 15 residues. V shed 4 bases and J shed 0 bases, with 10 bases lying between them. Germline V gene sequence: CDR1 LNHDA, CDR2 SQIVND (reference sequence). CDR3 sequence: CASSTWTYSNQPQHF. For the CDR3, the DNA is TGTGCCAGTAGTACTTGGACTTATAGCAATCAGCCCCAGCATTTT.

This chain uses TRBV29-1 with TRBJ2-1; D remains unclear. Trimming took 6 bases from V and 0 from J, leaving 12 bases between them. Germline CDR1 is SQVTM and CDR2 is ANQGSEA. The CDR3 runs 14 residues. DNA of the CDR3: TGCAGCGTCTACACACAGAGCTCCTACAATGAGCAGTTCTTC. Amino acid sequence: CSVYTQSSYNEQFF.

This clone was observed a single time. V and J are TRBV27 and TRBJ1-6, with D perhaps matching TRBD1 (6 bases). The CDR3 has 16 amino acids. V shed 0 bases and J shed 9 bases, with 15 bases lying between them. CDR1 and CDR2 (germline): MNHEY, SMNVEV (reference sequence). This chain's CDR3 is CASSLSLTGLGSPLHF. The CDR3 DNA is TGTGCCAGCAGTTTATCTCTGACAGGATTGGGTTCACCCCTCCACTTT.

Worth noting for this clone: An end of the junction does not agree with germline; a read error may underlie this. The chain combines TRBV29-1 with TRBJ2-5; 8 bases agree with TRBD1. The CDR3 has 14 residues. Germline V gene lookup returns CDR1 SQVTM and CDR2 ANQGSEA. CDR3 sequence: CSVEETGTGETQYF. DNA for the CDR3: TGCAGCGTAGAAGAGACAGGGACAGGAGAGACCCAGTACTTC.

The chain recombines TRBV6-1 with TRBJ2-3, with D tentatively TRBD1 (6 bases). The CDR3 totals 15 residues. Trimming removed 3 bases from V and 2 bases from J, with 12 bases in between. Germline V lookup: CDR1 MNHNS, CDR2 SASEGT. CDR3 coding DNA: TGTGCCAGCAGTGACGGTCAGGGGCACACAGATACGCAGTATTTT. Its protein is CASSDGQGHTDTQYF.

The chain uses TRBV30 and TRBJ2-7, with TRBD1 as a possible D gene (5 bases). CDR3 length equals 13 residues. In germline, CDR1 is GTSNPN, CDR2 SVGIG (reference sequence). Deletions cut 1 base from V and 3 bases from J, with 10 bases between. This CDR3 is CAWSGQGGYEQYV. DNA of the CDR3: TGTGCCTGGAGTGGTCAGGGTGGCTACGAGCAGTACGTC.